This T cell receptor (beta chain) was recovered during a study of control samples from healthy donors and cancer patients. Libraries were prepared by immunoSEQ multiplex PCR; TCRdb keeps only in-frame clonotypes and omits some of them. The sample lists over 150,000 clones; 96% were seen once. V was pared by 4 bases and J by 3 bases, with 10 bases between. The CDR3 is 14 residues long. Germline CDR1 MNHEY, CDR2 SMNVEV (reference sequence). Sequencing was done on a sample of blood. This TCR came from a young woman in good health. This chain joins TRBV27 and TRBJ1-5; D is perhaps TRBD1 (5 bases). CDR3 amino acids: CASSSGTFNQPQHF. CDR3 nucleotide sequence: TGTGCCAGCAGTTCCGGGACCTTCAATCAGCCCCAGCATTTT.